These 30 T cell receptor beta chains came from one sample sequenced in a study of blood T cell repertoires in COVID-19. Produced via immunoSEQ multiplex PCR; TCRdb's table is partial and in-frame only. The data contain around 160,000 clones, roughly 87% of them singletons. Sequenced input: PBMCs or T cells enriched from blood (not recorded which). The source is a man aged 50 to 59 who had recovered from COVID-19.

The CDR3 sequence: CASSQVGTQTLLAKNIQYF. The CDR3 nucleotides are TGTGCCAGCAGCCAAGTAGGGACACAAACCTTGTTAGCCAAAAACATTCAGTACTTC. The chain links TRBV3-1 (or the pseudogene TRBV3-2) to TRBJ2-4; D is perhaps TRBD1 (6 bases). This CDR3 region has 19 residues. Germline CDR1 LGHDT, CDR2 YNNKEL (reference sequence). Trimming took 1 base from V and 0 from J, leaving 19 bases between them.

V usage is TRBV13 and J usage is TRBJ1-1, with 8 bases identical to TRBD1. The ends lost 5 bases at V and 3 bases at J; junction bases unmatched: 8. The length of the CDR3 is 15 residues. From germline, CDR1 is PRHDT and CDR2 FYEKMQ (reference sequence). The CDR3 DNA reads as TGTGCCAGCAGCCCTGTCACAGGGGGGGACACTGAAGCTTTCTTT. It translates to CASSPVTGGDTEAFF. Variable domain in full (rest from reference TRBV13 and TRBJ1-1): AAGVIQSPRHLIKEKRETATLKCYPIPRHDTVYWYQQGPGQDPQFLISFYEKMQSDKGSIPDRFSAQQFSDYHSELNMSSLELGDSALYFCASSPVTGGDTEAFFGQGTRLTVV.

The J gene is TRBJ2-1, the V gene TRBV7-3; D possibly corresponds to TRBD2 (5 bases). This CDR3 comprises 15 residues. Germline lookup yields CDR1 SGHTA and CDR2 FQGTGA. V was pared by 0 bases and J by 0 bases, with 6 bases between. CDR3 nucleotide sequence: TGTGCCAGCAGCTTAACGGGGAGCTCCTACAATGAGCAGTTCTTC. Protein: CASSLTGSSYNEQFF. The whole variable domain, filled in from reference TRBV7-3 and TRBJ2-1, reads GAGVSQTPSNKVTEKGKYVELRCDPISGHTALYWYRQSLGQGPEFLIYFQGTGAADDSGLPNDRFFAVRPEGSVSTLKIQRTERGDSAVYLCASSLTGSSYNEQFFGPGTRLTVL.

The chain joins TRBV7-2 to TRBJ1-1; no definite D call. Trimming pared 6 bases from V and 0 bases from J, leaving 8 bases between. The germline V gene encodes CDR1 SGHTA and CDR2 FQGNSA. The CDR3 is 13 residues long. This chain's CDR3 is CASSRSMNTEAFF. CDR3 sequence (DNA): TGTGCCAGCAGTAGGAGTATGAACACTGAAGCTTTCTTT.

This clone was counted between two and nine times. The genes are TRBV5-1 and TRBJ2-1, with TRBD2 matching 7 bases. V dropped 2 bases and J dropped 4; count of bases not matched to a gene: 12. This CDR3 is built from 17 residues. Germline values: CDR1 SGHRS, CDR2 YFSETQ. CDR3 DNA sequence: TGCGCCAGCAGCTTCTCAGCGGGATTCCTTATATACAATGAGCAGTTCTTC. Translating it yields CASSFSAGFLIYNEQFF. Full variable domain (remainder filled in from reference TRBV5-1 and TRBJ2-1): KAGVTQTPRYLIKTRGQQVTLSCSPISGHRSVSWYQQTPGQGLQFLFEYFSETQRNKGNFPGRFSGRQFSNSRSEMNVSTLELGDSALYLCASSFSAGFLIYNEQFFGPGTRLTVL.

J is TRBJ1-4 and V is TRBV3-1 (or the pseudogene TRBV3-2), with D tentatively TRBD1 (6 bases). CDR3 length: 15 amino acids. The germline V gene has CDR1 LGHDT and CDR2 YNNKEL (reference sequence). V was trimmed by 5 bases and J by 8 bases, leaving 18 bases between them. CDR3 DNA sequence: TGTGCCAGCAGCTTCTCCGGGACACGTAGCGAAAAACTGTTTTTT. Translating it yields CASSFSGTRSEKLFF.

V and J are TRBV28 and TRBJ1-2; the match to TRBD1 covers 9 bases. CDR3 length: 15 residues. Germline values: CDR1 MDHEN, CDR2 SYDVKM. V was pared by 4 bases and J by 6 bases, with 9 bases of the junction left unmatched. Here the CDR3 DNA reads TGTGCCAGCAGTTCCCAGAATCACAGGGGGCATGGCTACACCTTC. Its protein is CASSSQNHRGHGYTF.

The chain joins TRBV27 to TRBJ2-7; 13 nucleotides agree with TRBD2. Germline assignment: CDR1 MNHEY and CDR2 SMNVEV (reference sequence). V shed 5 bases, J shed 4 bases, and the junction held 5 bases outside the gene matches. The CDR3 is 15 residues long. The CDR3 here is CASSELAGGGYEQYF. DNA of the CDR3: TGTGCCAGCAGTGAACTAGCGGGAGGGGGATACGAGCAGTACTTC.

This chain joins TRBV29-1 and TRBJ1-1; 8 nucleotides agree with TRBD1. V lost 7 bases to trimming and J lost 2 bases; unmatched junction nucleotides: 9. The CDR3 is 14 residues long. Germline V gene lookup returns CDR1 SQVTM and CDR2 ANQGSEA. Here the CDR3 reads CSAKLTGDNTEAFF. In nucleotides, the CDR3 is TGCAGCGCCAAGTTGACAGGGGACAACACTGAAGCTTTCTTT.

This clone was counted a few times. The J gene is TRBJ1-3, the V gene TRBV24-1; the D gene is possibly TRBD1 (5 bases). The V and J ends lost 4 bases and 8 bases respectively, with 8 bases between them. CDR1 is KGHDR, CDR2 SFDVKD, per germline. CDR3 length equals 12 residues. The CDR3 DNA follows: TGTGCCACCAGTGAAGGACAAGACACCATATATTTT. Amino acid sequence: CATSEGQDTIYF.

The chain is built from TRBV29-1 and TRBJ2-7, with a possible D match to TRBD2 (6 bases). This CDR3 has 13 amino acids. Trimming pared 8 bases from V and 3 bases from J, leaving 17 bases between. Germline CDR1 SQVTM, CDR2 ANQGSEA. The CDR3 DNA is TGCAGCTCCGGGATGGGGGGAGGCTACGAGCAGTACTTC. This translates into CSSGMGGGYEQYF.

This clone turned up a few times. V usage is TRBV24-1 and J usage is TRBJ2-3; D unclear. Germline V CDR1 and CDR2: KGHDR, SFDVKD. Trimming cost V 5 bases and J 4 bases, with 9 bases left between them. The CDR3 is made up of 13 amino acids. The DNA for the CDR3 is TGTGCCACCAGTGCCATAGTGGCAGATACGCAGTATTTT. It is translated as CATSAIVADTQYF.

The chain recombines TRBV9 with TRBJ2-7; tentatively, D is TRBD2 (5 bases). CDR1 and CDR2 from the germline V gene are SGDLS and YYNGEE. Between the trimmed V and J ends, which lost 4 bases and 6 bases, there was a span of 20 bases. This CDR3 contains 15 residues. The CDR3, as DNA: TGTGCCAGCAGCCCTTACCTCGGGTCCCGGGGCGAGCAGTACTTC. This sequence encodes CASSPYLGSRGEQYF.

The genes are TRBV7-2 and TRBJ2-3; the D is unclear. Germline CDR1 and CDR2: SGHTA and FQGNSA. The germline V and J ends were trimmed by 5 bases and 1 base, with 7 bases remaining between them. The CDR3 totals 13 residues. The CDR3 reads CASSVPGTDTQYF. CDR3 sequence (DNA): TGTGCCAGCAGCGTACCAGGCACAGATACGCAGTATTTT. The variable domain in full, with the rest retrieved from reference TRBV7-2 and TRBJ2-3, is GAGVSQSPSNKVTEKGKDVELRCDPISGHTALYWYRQSLGQGLEFLIYFQGNSAPDKSGLPSDRFSAERTGGSVSTLTIQRTQQEDSAVYLCASSVPGTDTQYFGPGTRLTVL.

This clone has at least ten counts. The chain joins TRBV5-1 to TRBJ1-1, with D perhaps TRBD1 (6 bases). The V and J ends lost 7 bases and 4 bases respectively, with 17 bases between them. Germline V CDR1 and CDR2: SGHRS, YFSETQ. The CDR3 loop spans 14 amino acids. CDR3 sequence (DNA): TGCGCCAGCTCTCGGGGGGGGCGCAGCACTGAAGCTTTCTTT. This translates into CASSRGGRSTEAFF.

This clone occurred once. The chain recombines TRBV6-1 with TRBJ2-5; 7 bases agree with TRBD1. The germline CDR1 and CDR2 sequences are MNHNS and SASEGT. V was clipped by 1 base and J by 8 bases; unmatched bases: 7. The CDR3 contains 14 residues. The CDR3 coding sequence is TGTGCCAGCAGTGAAGGGGACAGCAAGAGAACCCAGTACTTC. Translation: CASSEGDSKRTQYF.

The chain links TRBV9 to TRBJ1-1, with D possibly being TRBD1 (5 bases). This CDR3 is 13 amino acids long. CDR1 SGDLS and CDR2 YYNGEE come from the germline V gene. V shed 0 bases and J shed 4 bases, with 7 bases lying between them. In nucleotides, the CDR3 is TGTGCCAGCAGCGTAGGGGGCCGCACTGAAGCTTTCTTT. It yields the protein CASSVGGRTEAFF.

The rearrangement links TRBV20-1 to TRBJ1-2; D is unresolved. Germline lookup yields CDR1 DFQATT and CDR2 SNEGSKA (reference sequence). V was clipped by 1 base and J by 4 bases, with 4 bases between them. There are 11 residues in the CDR3. The CDR3 loop reads CSARVGYGYTF. The CDR3 DNA is TGCAGTGCTAGAGTCGGCTATGGCTACACCTTC.

CDR3 in amino acids: CASSLLGRGDQETQYF. The DNA of the CDR3 is TGCGCCAGCAGCTTGTTAGGCAGGGGGGATCAAGAGACCCAGTACTTC. The chain carries TRBV5-1 and TRBJ2-5; tentatively, D is TRBD1 (7 bases). V shed 1 base and J shed 2 bases, with 15 bases lying between them. This CDR3 is built from 16 residues. Germline CDR1 reads SGHRS; CDR2 reads YFSETQ.

This chain joins TRBV23-1 and TRBJ2-1, with 10 bases identical to TRBD1. TRBV23-1 is designated an ORF whose function remains uncertain. The CDR3 runs 17 residues. V was pared by 7 bases and J by 2 bases, with 11 bases of the junction left unmatched. The CDR3 is CASTTEGGTGAYNEQFF. The CDR3 nucleotides read TGCGCCAGCACCACCGAGGGGGGGACAGGGGCCTACAATGAGCAGTTCTTC.

This rearrangement joins TRBV11-2 to TRBJ1-1; TRBD1 matches at 9 bases. The germline V gene encodes CDR1 SGHAT and CDR2 FQNNGV. V lost 5 bases to trimming and J lost 4 bases; unmatched junction nucleotides: 5. The CDR3 is made up of 14 amino acids. The CDR3 loop reads CASSRMDRGTEAFF. DNA of the CDR3: TGTGCCAGCAGCCGAATGGACAGGGGCACTGAAGCTTTCTTT.

The chain couples TRBV7-3 to TRBJ2-3; 7 bases map to TRBD2. After removal of 8 bases from V and 5 bases from J, the junction contained 4 bases not matched to a gene. In germline, CDR1 is SGHTA, CDR2 FQGTGA. This CDR3 has 12 amino acids. CDR3 region: CASGQRGDTQYF. CDR3 DNA sequence: TGTGCCAGCGGGCAGCGGGGAGATACGCAGTATTTT.

The V and J genes are TRBV7-9 and TRBJ2-1; 9 bases line up with TRBD2. This CDR3 has 19 residues. Germline V gene sequence: CDR1 SEHNR, CDR2 FQNEAQ (reference sequence). V dropped 1 base and J dropped 0; count of bases not matched to a gene: 10. CDR3 sequence: CASSLGRLAGSGSYNEQFF. The CDR3 DNA reads as TGTGCCAGCAGCTTAGGACGGCTAGCGGGGTCTGGCTCCTACAATGAGCAGTTCTTC.

This clone was recorded a few times. The chain has TRBV28 and TRBJ1-2, with TRBD1 matching over 10 bases. Germline V gene lookup returns CDR1 MDHEN and CDR2 SYDVKM. This CDR3 has 15 residues. Trimming cost V 5 bases and J 6 bases; bases outside gene matches: 9. This CDR3 reads CASSNDRGRGHGYTF. For the CDR3, the DNA is TGTGCCAGCAGTAACGACAGGGGGCGAGGACATGGCTACACCTTC.

This sequence joins TRBV5-6 and TRBJ1-5; TRBD1 agrees at 9 bases. The CDR3 is 16 amino acids. The germline V gene has CDR1 SGHDT and CDR2 YYEEEE. The junction had 13 bases not matched to a gene; V was cut back by 4 bases and J by 8 bases. In DNA, the CDR3 is TGTGCCAGCAGCCAAAGACAGGGGGTCTCTTCGGAGCCCCAGCATTTT. Encoded protein: CASSQRQGVSSEPQHF.

The V and J genes are TRBV11-2 and TRBJ2-2; TRBD2 matches 14 bases. V lost 10 bases to trimming and J lost 0 bases; unmatched junction nucleotides: 4. The germline CDR1 and CDR2 sequences are SGHAT and FQNNGV. The CDR3 has 16 residues. In nucleotides, the CDR3 is TGTGCCAACAGACTAGCGGGAGGGACGAACACCGGGGAGCTGTTTTTT. Translating it yields CANRLAGGTNTGELFF.

The chain recombines TRBV19 with TRBJ1-1; no clear D. V was pared by 3 bases and J by 1 base, with 3 bases between. CDR3 length: 12 residues. Germline assignment: CDR1 LNHDA and CDR2 SQIVND (reference sequence). CDR3 sequence: CASSIWNTEAFF. DNA of the CDR3: TGTGCCAGTAGTATCTGGAACACTGAAGCTTTCTTT.

This clone was observed at least ten times. CDR3 sequence (DNA): TGCGCCAGCAGCTTAGTCAAGGGGGCCACGTACGAGCAGTACTTC. This translates into CASSLVKGATYEQYF. The rearrangement uses TRBV5-1 and TRBJ2-7; TRBD1 aligns across 7 bases. CDR3 length: 15 residues. V gave up 2 bases and J gave up 4 bases; unmatched junction bases: 9. Germline V gene lookup returns CDR1 SGHRS and CDR2 YFSETQ.

This chain joins TRBV7-9 and TRBJ1-5; a weak D match, TRBD1 (6 bases). The CDR3 sequence is 15 residues long. Per the germline V gene, CDR1 is SEHNR and CDR2 is FQNEAQ (reference sequence). V was pared by 4 bases and J by 4 bases, with 14 bases between. In DNA form, the CDR3 reads TGTGCCAGCAGCTACAGGGAGAGGTTTAATCAGCCCCAGCATTTT. Translation gives CASSYRERFNQPQHF.

A few counts support this clone. V is TRBV2 and J is TRBJ1-5; D is uncertain. V lost 7 bases, J lost 5 bases, and 15 bases lay in between. The CDR3 has 14 residues. CDR1 and CDR2 from the germline V gene are SNHLY and FYNNEI. The CDR3 protein is CASKELDSDQPQHF. The CDR3 DNA sequence: TGTGCCAGCAAGGAGCTGGACTCAGATCAGCCCCAGCATTTT.